The 22 T cell receptor beta chains below come from one sample, sequenced in a study of T cell responses to AZD1222 COVID-19 vaccine. The data were produced by immunoSEQ multiplex PCR, yet TCRdb's version contains in-frame clones alone and is incomplete. The table includes some 190,000 clones, 85% to 90% detected once. Sequenced here: peripheral blood, sampled on day 0 of AZD1222 vaccination. The source of these receptors is an adult in good health.

The chain has TRBV7-3 and TRBJ2-3, with D maybe TRBD2 (7 bases). The CDR3 has 15 amino acids. Germline V gene data show CDR1 as SGHTA and CDR2 as FQGTGA. The V end was cut by 2 bases, the J end by 2 bases, with 11 bases between. CDR3 amino acids: CASSLRGAATDTQYF. CDR3 coding DNA: TGTGCCAGCAGCTTACGGGGGGCGGCCACAGATACGCAGTATTTT. The whole variable domain, filled in from reference TRBV7-3 and TRBJ2-3, reads GAGVSQTPSNKVTEKGKYVELRCDPISGHTALYWYRQSLGQGPEFLIYFQGTGAADDSGLPNDRFFAVRPEGSVSTLKIQRTERGDSAVYLCASSLRGAATDTQYFGPGTRLTVL.

This chain connects TRBV21-1 to TRBJ1-2; no check of the table's D call, TRBD1, against the DNA was made. TRBV21-1 is given as a pseudogene. The length of the CDR3 is 15 residues. CDR3 sequence (DNA): TGTGCCAGCAGCTCTCCCGGGACAGGGGAATATGGCTACACCTTC. Its translation: CASSSPGTGEYGYTF.

V is TRBV5-1 and J is TRBJ2-7, with TRBD1 matching over 9 bases. Germline V gene sequence: CDR1 SGHRS, CDR2 YFSETQ. The CDR3 sequence is 16 residues long. Trimming cost V 4 bases and J 3 bases; bases outside gene matches: 11. In DNA, the CDR3 is TGCGCCAGCAGCCCGTTGGGGGACAGGGTATTCTACGAGCAGTACTTC. Translation gives CASSPLGDRVFYEQYF.

The V and J genes are TRBV29-1 and TRBJ1-2; D ambiguous. The CDR3 is 11 amino acids. The germline V gene has CDR1 SQVTM and CDR2 ANQGSEA. Trimming removed 0 bases from V and 3 bases from J, with 2 bases in between. The CDR3 loop is CSVEEDYGYTF. CDR3 nucleotide sequence: TGCAGCGTTGAAGAGGACTATGGCTACACCTTC.

The rearrangement joins TRBV19 to TRBJ2-2, with 12 bases fitting TRBD2. CDR3 length: 16 amino acids. Germline V lookup: CDR1 LNHDA, CDR2 SQIVND (reference sequence). V trimming: 5 bases; J trimming: 6 bases; junction bases outside the gene matches: 7. CDR3 DNA: TGTGCCAGTAGTCTGCTAGCGGGGGGGCCTGCCGGGGAGCTGTTTTTT. Its protein product is CASSLLAGGPAGELFF.

This clone was recorded once. The V and J genes are TRBV5-1 and TRBJ2-1; tentatively, D is TRBD2 (5 bases). The germline CDR1 and CDR2 sequences are SGHRS and YFSETQ. V lost 4 bases, J lost 9 bases, and 14 bases lay in between. The CDR3 is 13 amino acids. CDR3 loop: CASSETAGGEQFF. The CDR3 DNA reads as TGCGCCAGCAGCGAAACCGCGGGTGGTGAGCAGTTCTTC.

The chain links TRBV6-5 to TRBJ2-7; unclear D gene. Germline V lookup: CDR1 MNHEY, CDR2 SVGAGI. The CDR3 consists of 14 residues. V was pared by 0 bases and J by 5 bases, with 11 bases between. DNA of the CDR3: TGTGCCAGCAGTTACTCTGGTCATGGAAACGAGCAGTACTTC. Its translation: CASSYSGHGNEQYF.

This chain links TRBV5-8 with TRBJ2-5; 8 nucleotides match TRBD2. J gave up 4 bases and V 4 bases, and 9 bases lay outside the gene matches. From germline, CDR1 is SGHTS and CDR2 YDEGEE. The CDR3 is 15 residues long. CDR3 in DNA: TGTGCCAGCAGCCGCGGTGGGAGCGGGGGAGAGACCCAGTACTTC. It yields the protein CASSRGGSGGETQYF.

The chain carries TRBV4-1 and TRBJ1-1; the match to TRBD1 covers 7 bases. CDR3 length: 15 amino acids. J gave up 0 bases and V 7 bases, and 8 bases lay outside the gene matches. Germline V gene lookup returns CDR1 MGHRA and CDR2 YSYEKL. CDR3 in DNA: TGCGCCAGCAACGAACCGGGACAGCTGAACACTGAAGCTTTCTTT. This gives the protein CASNEPGQLNTEAFF.

The chain recombines TRBV4-2 with TRBJ2-7, with D possibly matching TRBD1 (5 bases). The length of the CDR3 is 15 residues. Germline CDR1 and CDR2: LGHNA and YNFKEQ. Trimming removed 0 bases from V and 3 bases from J, with 12 bases in between. The CDR3 sequence is CASSQDLGQGYEQYF. The CDR3 DNA reads as TGTGCCAGCAGCCAAGATCTCGGGCAGGGCTACGAGCAGTACTTC.

This rearrangement joins TRBV9 to TRBJ1-3; D unclear. V was cut by 4 bases and J by 0 bases, with 11 bases left in between. This CDR3 is 15 amino acids long. Germline assignment: CDR1 SGDLS and CDR2 YYNGEE. For the CDR3, the DNA is TGTGCCAGCAGCACCGCAAAGAACTCTGGAAACACCATATATTTT. Amino acids: CASSTAKNSGNTIYF.

This sequence joins TRBV21-1 and TRBJ1-1. TRBV21-1 is described as a pseudogene. This CDR3 is built from 13 residues. CDR3 DNA: TGTGCCAGCCAACATAGTTGGGACACTGAAGCTTTCTTT. Protein: CASQHSWDTEAFF.

As for this clone: This CDR3 is also generated by other DNA sequences in the sample. CDR3 DNA sequence: TGTGCCAGCAGTTACTCACAGGGCTATGGCTACACCTTC. This translates into CASSYSQGYGYTF. The rearrangement joins TRBV6-5 to TRBJ1-2, with D perhaps TRBD1 (6 bases). The length of the CDR3 is 13 residues. V was cut by 0 bases and J by 4 bases, with 6 bases left in between. Per the germline V gene, CDR1 is MNHEY and CDR2 is SVGAGI.

The chain combines TRBV27 with TRBJ2-6, with 8 positions matching TRBD1. The germline V gene has CDR1 MNHEY and CDR2 SMNVEV (reference sequence). V lost 6 bases and J lost 4; bases outside the gene matches: 26. The CDR3 totals 22 residues. CDR3 sequence reads: CASSPTRSRGPEYWSGANVLTF. In nucleotides, the CDR3 is TGTGCCAGCAGCCCGACAAGGTCCAGGGGGCCAGAATACTGGTCGGGGGCCAACGTCCTGACTTTC.

This chain links TRBV6-6 with TRBJ1-1; the D is unclear. Germline CDR1 MNHNY, CDR2 SVGAGI (reference sequence). The CDR3 runs to 12 residues. V lost 0 bases and J lost 4, with 3 bases in between. The CDR3 here is CASSYSLTEAFF. The CDR3 coding sequence is TGTGCCAGCAGTTACTCCCTCACTGAAGCTTTCTTT.

This CDR3 is CASSQVSAPGDEQFF. CDR3 nucleotides: TGCGCCAGCAGCCAAGTGTCGGCCCCGGGGGATGAGCAGTTCTTC. The chain couples TRBV4-1 to TRBJ2-1, with TRBD2 as a possible D gene (6 bases). Trimming removed 1 base from V and 8 bases from J, with 15 bases in between. The CDR3 is 15 amino acids. Germline CDR1 and CDR2: MGHRA and YSYEKL.

V and J are TRBV5-1 and TRBJ1-1; a weak D match, TRBD1 (5 bases). V was cut by 3 bases and J by 4 bases, with 19 bases left in between. Germline V lookup: CDR1 SGHRS, CDR2 YFSETQ. This CDR3 is 16 amino acids long. The CDR3 here is CASSSLAGVGVTEAFF. As DNA, the CDR3 is TGCGCCAGCAGCTCCCTCGCCGGGGTGGGGGTCACTGAAGCTTTCTTT. The full variable domain, rest sourced from reference TRBV5-1 and TRBJ1-1, is KAGVTQTPRYLIKTRGQQVTLSCSPISGHRSVSWYQQTPGQGLQFLFEYFSETQRNKGNFPGRFSGRQFSNSRSEMNVSTLELGDSALYLCASSSLAGVGVTEAFFGQGTRLTVV.

CDR3 nucleotides: TGTGCCAGCAGCTTAGAAGGCGGGGGGAGGGATGAGCAGTTCTTC. Amino acids: CASSLEGGGRDEQFF. V is TRBV11-2 and J is TRBJ2-1, with 8 bases matching TRBD2. Germline-derived CDR1 and CDR2 are SGHAT and FQNNGV. CDR3 length equals 15 residues. Trimming at V came to 0 bases and at J to 8 bases, leaving 6 bases not matched to a gene.

The chain employs TRBV6-5 and TRBJ2-7; D is perhaps TRBD1 (6 bases). From germline, CDR1 is MNHEY and CDR2 SVGAGI. This CDR3 has 14 residues. Trimming removed 7 bases at V and 6 bases at J, with 19 bases between. DNA of the CDR3: TGTGCCAGCACCCTGAAAGGGGGACACCCCGAGCAGTACTTC. It specifies CASTLKGGHPEQYF.

The V gene is TRBV6-5, the J gene TRBJ1-1, with D unresolved. The CDR3 contains 16 residues. CDR1 and CDR2 (germline): MNHEY, SVGAGI. The V and J ends lost 1 base and 1 base respectively, with 13 bases between them. CDR3 region: CASSYFAPRKNTEAFF. CDR3 DNA sequence: TGTGCCAGCAGTTACTTTGCGCCTAGAAAGAACACTGAAGCTTTCTTT.

The V gene is TRBV2, the J gene TRBJ2-7; D unresolved. V lost 1 base, J lost 2 bases, and 18 bases lay in between. Germline lookup yields CDR1 SNHLY and CDR2 FYNNEI. The CDR3 length is 17 residues. Here the CDR3 reads CASSEGVWSHRAYEQYF. In DNA, the CDR3 is TGTGCCAGCAGTGAAGGTGTTTGGTCACATAGAGCCTACGAGCAGTACTTC.

J is TRBJ1-2 and V is TRBV15, with 9 bases identical to TRBD1. CDR1 is LNHNV, CDR2 YYDKDF, per germline (reference sequence). V shed 5 bases and J 4 bases; nucleotides not matched to a gene: 8. CDR3 length: 15 residues. CDR3 sequence reads: CATSGGGQGLYGYTF. The CDR3 DNA reads TGTGCCACCAGCGGGGGGGGACAGGGTCTCTATGGCTACACCTTC.